The source of this T cell receptor (beta chain) is a study of early T cells in non-severe SARS-CoV-2 infection. About this clonotype: A read error may produce the germline difference seen at one junction end.

TCRdb fed the 5' RACE reads into MiXCR, producing one record per CDR3 protein. This table has tens of thousands of distinct CDR3 sequences, 6% to 7% appearing once. The CDR3 has 12 residues. CDR1 SGHAT and CDR2 FQNNGV come from the germline V gene. V and J are TRBV11-2 and TRBJ2-7; D is undetermined. Sequencing used whole blood. This TCR was recovered from an adult who was a healthcare worker with PCR-confirmed SARS-CoV-2 infection or an uninfected control (not recorded which). The DNA for the CDR3 is TGCGCCAGCAGAGGAGAAACCTACGAGCAGTACTTC. The encoded protein is CASRGETYEQYF.